Each of the 32 T cell receptor beta chains below was sequenced from the same sample in a study of shared clonotypes between healthy human individuals. Sequencing used immunoSEQ multiplex PCR; TCRdb keeps in-frame clones, though not all of them. This sample has about 480,000 clones, with about 79% found just once. The sample consisted of PBMCs. These receptors came from a woman in her forties in good health. Some clones in this sample may be carry-over from other donors' samples.

This chain joins TRBV30 and TRBJ2-3; D assignment may be TRBD1 or TRBD2 (5 bases each). This CDR3 comprises 11 residues. Per the germline V gene, CDR1 is GTSNPN and CDR2 is SVGIG (reference sequence). V shed 3 bases and J shed 12 bases, with 13 bases lying between them. The CDR3 loop is CAWSPGTIQYF. The CDR3 nucleotides are TGTGCCTGGAGCCCCGGGACGATCCAGTATTTT.

This clone has just a few counts. Germline is not matched at one junction end, which may reflect a read error. The sample carries other DNA sequences with the same CDR3. This chain joins TRBV7-2 and TRBJ2-1; D remains unclear. Germline-derived CDR1 and CDR2 are SGHTA and FQGNSA. The CDR3 has 13 amino acids. The CDR3 coding sequence is TGTGCCAGCAGCTTAGGCTCCCACAATGAGCAGTTCTTC. Protein product: CASSLGSHNEQFF.

In this sample, this clone turned up once. V is TRBV7-3 and J is TRBJ2-3; 8 bases match TRBD2. Trimming cost V 6 bases and J 1 base; bases outside gene matches: 0. The CDR3 runs to 13 residues. CDR1 is SGHTA, CDR2 FQGTGA, per germline. The CDR3 is CASRREGTDTQYF. CDR3 coding DNA: TGTGCCAGCAGGCGGGAGGGCACAGATACGCAGTATTTT. The full variable domain, in which reference TRBV7-3 and TRBJ2-3 provide the parts outside the CDR3, is GAGVSQTPSNKVTEKGKYVELRCDPISGHTALYWYRQSLGQGPEFLIYFQGTGAADDSGLPNDRFFAVRPEGSVSTLKIQRTERGDSAVYLCASRREGTDTQYFGPGTRLTVL.

This chain uses TRBV5-4 with TRBJ2-5, with TRBD2 identical over 8 bases. Trimming took 0 bases from V and 5 from J; bases not matched to a gene: 9. This CDR3 has 16 residues. From germline, CDR1 is SGHNT and CDR2 YYREEE (reference sequence). The CDR3: CASSLEGTRHFETQYF. CDR3 DNA sequence: TGTGCCAGCAGCTTGGAGGGGACTAGACACTTCGAGACCCAGTACTTC.

The V gene is TRBV30, the J gene TRBJ2-5, with D unclear. Matching the DNA end better, TRBJ2-7 makes the J call doubtful. Germline assignment: CDR1 GTSNPN and CDR2 SVGIG (reference sequence). The CDR3 has 14 residues. CDR3 sequence: CAWSSPFRTNEQYF. The CDR3 region has the DNA TGTGCCTGGAGTTCCCCCTTCCGGACCAACGAGCAGTACTTC.

This clone has more than one count but fewer than ten. V gene TRBV2 combines with J gene TRBJ1-1, with a possible D match to TRBD1 (5 bases). Trimming pared 7 bases from V and 2 bases from J, leaving 14 bases between. This CDR3 comprises 14 residues. CDR1 and CDR2 (germline): SNHLY, FYNNEI. CDR3 coding DNA: TGTGCCAGCACTTCATGGGGCGAAAACACTGAAGCTTTCTTT. Translation: CASTSWGENTEAFF.

The V gene is TRBV28, the J gene TRBJ2-1, with 14 bases lining up with TRBD2. CDR1 and CDR2 (germline): MDHEN, SYDVKM. The CDR3 runs 16 residues. Trimming took 5 bases from V and 9 from J; bases not matched to a gene: 9. The chain's CDR3 is CASSPPGLAGEGEQFF. As DNA, the CDR3 is TGTGCCAGCAGTCCGCCGGGACTAGCGGGGGAGGGTGAGCAGTTCTTC.

The chain employs TRBV4-3 and TRBJ1-1; 8 bases fit TRBD1. The CDR3 contains 17 residues. CDR1 and CDR2 (germline): LGHNA, YSLEER. The junction had 14 bases not matched to a gene; V was cut back by 1 base and J by 7 bases. CDR3 residues: CASSQGSTGTGGNEAFF. CDR3 nucleotide sequence: TGCGCCAGCAGCCAAGGATCGACCGGGACAGGCGGTAATGAAGCTTTCTTT.

This chain links TRBV5-1 with TRBJ2-7, with TRBD1 identical over 9 bases. Germline trimming cut 4 bases from V and 0 bases from J; bases unmatched to any gene: 5. This CDR3 region has 15 residues. Germline CDR1 reads SGHRS; CDR2 reads YFSETQ. This CDR3 reads CASSDRDRVSYEQYF. The CDR3 nucleotides read TGCGCCAGCAGCGACCGGGACAGGGTCTCCTACGAGCAGTACTTC.

The V gene is TRBV5-6, the J gene TRBJ2-1; possibly TRBD1 or TRBD2 for D (5 bases each). CDR3 size: 12 residues. The V end was cut by 4 bases, the J end by 9 bases, with 11 bases between. Germline V CDR1 and CDR2: SGHDT, YYEEEE. As DNA, the CDR3 is TGTGCCAGCAGCCGTCGGGACGGTGAGCAGTTCTTC. The encoded protein is CASSRRDGEQFF.

J is TRBJ2-3 and V is TRBV4-1; D is undetermined. Germline CDR1 MGHRA, CDR2 YSYEKL. Trimming removed 1 base from V and 4 bases from J, with 12 bases in between. This CDR3 spans 15 amino acids. The CDR3 nucleotides read TGCGCCAGCAGCCAAGGGGGTCTAGTGGCAGATACGCAGTATTTT. It specifies CASSQGGLVADTQYF.

The table lists this clone with a count of one. The chain is built from TRBV19 and TRBJ2-1; 10 bases are a match to TRBD1. The germline V gene has CDR1 LNHDA and CDR2 SQIVND (reference sequence). The CDR3 is made up of 15 amino acids. V gave up 6 bases and J gave up 8 bases; unmatched junction bases: 10. CDR3 loop: CASSQGQGRGYEQFF. The CDR3 nucleotides are TGTGCCAGTAGCCAGGGACAGGGGAGAGGTTATGAGCAGTTCTTC.

The V call is TRBV2, the J call TRBJ1-5; D not certain. The germline V gene encodes CDR1 SNHLY and CDR2 FYNNEI. The CDR3 is 14 amino acids. Trimming left V 6 bases short and J 3 bases short, with 12 bases between. Here the CDR3 DNA reads TGTGCCAGCAGCGTAACAGAGATCAATCAGCCCCAGCATTTT. Protein: CASSVTEINQPQHF.

Many counts were recorded for this clone. CDR3 sequence: CASSLSRTNTDTQYF. Written as DNA, the CDR3 is TGTGCCAGCAGTTTATCGAGGACGAACACAGATACGCAGTATTTT. The chain joins TRBV27 to TRBJ2-3; the D is unclear. CDR1 is MNHEY, CDR2 SMNVEV, per germline (reference sequence). CDR3 length equals 15 residues. V was pared by 0 bases and J by 2 bases, with 9 bases between.

This chain uses TRBV7-3 with TRBJ2-3; D might be TRBD2 (6 bases). The CDR3 length is 14 residues. Trimming cost V 3 bases and J 2 bases, with 9 bases left between them. CDR1 is SGHTA, CDR2 FQGTGA, per germline. CDR3 sequence: CASSLGLNTDTQYF. The CDR3 nucleotides read TGTGCCAGCAGCTTGGGACTCAACACAGATACGCAGTATTTT.

This clone was seen a single time. This chain joins TRBV5-8 and TRBJ2-2, with 11 bases lining up with TRBD2. V was pared by 4 bases and J by 4 bases, with 6 bases of the junction left unmatched. From germline, CDR1 is SGHTS and CDR2 YDEGEE. The CDR3 has 16 residues. CDR3 sequence reads: CASSPGLAGSTGELFF. The CDR3 DNA reads TGTGCCAGCAGCCCCGGACTAGCGGGTAGCACCGGGGAGCTGTTTTTT.

Concerning this clone: An end of the junction differs from the germline gene, which may be a read error. The chain has TRBV7-7 and TRBJ2-5; 13 positions agree with TRBD2. Germline CDR1 SSHAT, CDR2 FNYEAQ (reference sequence). The CDR3 sequence is 16 residues long. The CDR3 DNA reads as TGTGCTAGCAGCTCCGGACTAGCGGGAGATCTGGGGACCCAGTACTTC. Protein sequence: CASSSGLAGDLGTQYF.

This clone was detected only a few times. The CDR3 loop reads CASSMFPLRTDTQYF. The CDR3 DNA reads TGTGCCAGTAGTATGTTCCCACTACGCACAGATACGCAGTATTTT. The chain recombines TRBV19 with TRBJ2-3, with D hard to call. V dropped 3 bases and J dropped 1 base, with 11 bases sitting between them. Per the germline V gene, CDR1 is LNHDA and CDR2 is SQIVND (reference sequence). The CDR3 has 15 amino acids. Drawing the rest from reference TRBV19 and TRBJ2-3, the complete variable domain is DGGITQSPKYLFRKEGQNVTLSCEQNLNHDAMYWYRQDPGQGLRLIYYSQIVNDFQKGDIAEGYSVSREKKESFPLTVTSAQKNPTAFYLCASSMFPLRTDTQYFGPGTRLTVL.

V gene TRBV11-2 combines with J gene TRBJ2-7; a weak D match, TRBD1 (5 bases). Germline CDR1 reads SGHAT; CDR2 reads FQNNGV. V was cut by 9 bases and J by 2 bases, with 17 bases left in between. There are 14 residues in the CDR3. The CDR3 protein is CASRRPGPAYEQYF. CDR3 coding DNA: TGTGCCAGTAGGCGACCAGGGCCAGCCTACGAGCAGTACTTC.

The J gene is TRBJ1-2, the V gene TRBV6-5, with D perhaps matching TRBD1 (5 bases). CDR3 length: 12 residues. Trimming shortened V by 7 bases and J by 3 bases, and 9 bases separated the two germline ends. Germline CDR1 reads MNHEY; CDR2 reads SVGAGI. The CDR3 loop reads CASIGADYGYTF. CDR3 coding DNA: TGTGCCAGCATTGGGGCTGACTATGGCTACACCTTC.

The chain's CDR3 is CASTERAYTATFF. In DNA form, the CDR3 reads TGTGCCAGCACCGAGAGGGCGTACACTGCGACTTTCTTT. The V gene is TRBV2, the J gene TRBJ1-1; D unresolved. This CDR3 has 13 residues. The V gene lost 7 bases and the J gene lost 12 bases, with 21 bases spanning the gap. Germline lookup yields CDR1 SNHLY and CDR2 FYNNEI.

This chain connects TRBV10-1 to TRBJ2-7, with 7 bases fitting TRBD2. J lost 0 bases, V lost 4 bases, and 18 bases had no gene match. Per the germline V gene, CDR1 is WNHNN and CDR2 is SYGVQD (reference sequence). CDR3 length equals 19 residues. The CDR3 DNA is TGCGCCAGCAGTGTTACCGGGACTAAGCGGTTCTCTAGCTCCTACGAGCAGTACTTC. Translated, it gives CASSVTGTKRFSSSYEQYF.

This clone was found once. The chain recombines TRBV7-3 with TRBJ2-3; 16 bases are a match to TRBD2. J gave up 6 bases and V 1 base, and 10 bases lay outside the gene matches. The CDR3 contains 19 residues. Germline-derived CDR1 and CDR2 are SGHTA and FQGTGA. The CDR3 nucleotides are TGTGCCAGCAGCTTAAAAGGAGGGACTAGCGGGAGGGCCTCGGATACGCAGTATTTT. Its translation: CASSLKGGTSGRASDTQYF. Complete variable domain (other parts from reference TRBV7-3 and TRBJ2-3): GAGVSQTPSNKVTEKGKYVELRCDPISGHTALYWYRQSLGQGPEFLIYFQGTGAADDSGLPNDRFFAVRPEGSVSTLKIQRTERGDSAVYLCASSLKGGTSGRASDTQYFGPGTRLTVL.

This chain connects TRBV5-1 to TRBJ1-1; D is ambiguous. The CDR3 covers 13 residues. Trimming took 3 bases from V and 4 from J, leaving 10 bases between them. Germline V gene sequence: CDR1 SGHRS, CDR2 YFSETQ. The CDR3 DNA reads TGCGCCAGCAGCTCTGGTCCGGGCACTGAAGCTTTCTTT. It yields the protein CASSSGPGTEAFF.

The genes are TRBV30 and TRBJ2-3; 10 positions match TRBD2. Losses at the gene ends were 4 bases for V and 6 bases for J; bases not matched to a gene: 7. There are 14 residues in the CDR3. Germline V lookup: CDR1 GTSNPN, CDR2 SVGIG (reference sequence). CDR3 in DNA: TGTGCCTGGAATCCGGGACTAGCGAGTGATACGCAGTATTTT. It specifies CAWNPGLASDTQYF. Together with reference TRBV30 and TRBJ2-3, the CDR3 gives the full variable domain: SQTIHQWPATLVQPVGSPLSLECTVEGTSNPNLYWYRQAAGRGLQLLFYSVGIGQISSEVPQNLSASRPQDRQFILSSKKLLLSDSGFYLCAWNPGLASDTQYFGPGTRLTVL.

J is TRBJ2-3 and V is TRBV5-5, with 8 bases fitting TRBD2. V was clipped by 6 bases and J by 5 bases; unmatched bases: 11. CDR3 length equals 15 residues. Germline V gene data show CDR1 as SGHKS and CDR2 as YYEKEE (reference sequence). CDR3 amino acids: CASTQRGLVQDTQYF. In DNA form, the CDR3 reads TGTGCCAGCACCCAGAGGGGACTAGTACAAGATACGCAGTATTTT.

The chain has TRBV15 and TRBJ2-5, with D maybe TRBD1 (6 bases). The CDR3 runs 16 residues. The V and J ends lost 5 bases and 3 bases respectively, with 19 bases between them. Germline CDR1 LNHNV, CDR2 YYDKDF (reference sequence). This chain's CDR3 is CATSFSTSQGKETQYF. As DNA, the CDR3 is TGTGCCACCAGCTTTTCGACTTCCCAGGGGAAAGAGACCCAGTACTTC.

The rearrangement joins TRBV5-1 to TRBJ2-1, with 10 bases aligning to TRBD2. From germline, CDR1 is SGHRS and CDR2 YFSETQ. V was clipped by 3 bases and J by 6 bases; unmatched bases: 12. This CDR3 is built from 17 residues. In nucleotides, the CDR3 is TGCGCCAGCAGCTCAGAACCCCTAGCGGGAGTGCTCAATGAGCAGTTCTTC. This encodes CASSSEPLAGVLNEQFF.

The chain is built from TRBV5-1 and TRBJ2-5; a possible D gene is TRBD1 (6 bases). The CDR3 consists of 17 residues. Trimming shortened V by 2 bases and J by 0 bases, and 17 bases separated the two germline ends. Germline V gene lookup returns CDR1 SGHRS and CDR2 YFSETQ. CDR3 sequence (DNA): TGCGCCAGCAGCTTAATGGGGGCCGGCTCGTACCAAGAGACCCAGTACTTC. Translation gives CASSLMGAGSYQETQYF.

The gene calls are TRBV4-2 and TRBJ1-1, with D possibly TRBD1 on 5 matching bases. Germline assignment: CDR1 LGHNA and CDR2 YNFKEQ. The length of the CDR3 is 15 residues. Trimming stripped 0 bases from V and 10 bases from J, with 18 bases between. CDR3 sequence reads: CASSQDWGTESGAFF. The CDR3, as DNA: TGTGCCAGCAGCCAAGACTGGGGGACGGAATCCGGAGCTTTCTTT.

V is TRBV27 and J is TRBJ2-5, with 11 bases fitting TRBD2. V trimming: 6 bases; J trimming: 4 bases; junction bases outside the gene matches: 10. The CDR3 is made up of 16 amino acids. CDR1 is MNHEY, CDR2 SMNVEV, per germline (reference sequence). CDR3 loop: CASRVLAGEGAETQYF. The CDR3 nucleotides read TGTGCCAGCAGGGTACTAGCGGGAGAGGGCGCAGAGACCCAGTACTTC.

The J gene is TRBJ2-1, the V gene TRBV5-8; 9 nucleotides align to TRBD2. The CDR3 contains 17 residues. Germline-derived CDR1 and CDR2 are SGHTS and YDEGEE. V gave up 4 bases and J gave up 3 bases; unmatched junction bases: 11. CDR3 loop: CASSVPPGREGYNEQFF. Written as DNA, the CDR3 is TGTGCCAGCAGCGTACCACCGGGGCGGGAGGGCTACAATGAGCAGTTCTTC.